One and the same sample provided the 10 T cell receptor beta chains below, sequenced in a study of T cells in Graves' hyperthyroidism and ophthalmopathy. Amplification of TCR beta CDR3 regions was performed using RNA transcripts as template. RT-PCR in the first round (using the HTBI primer set) targeted the TCR CDR3. TCRdb independently ran MiXCR on the multiplex PCR reads; one entry per CDR3 protein. The sample records 300,000 to 450,000 distinct CDR3 sequences, 15% to 20% being singletons. What was sequenced was blood. The source of these receptors is a man aged 18 to 30 with Graves' ophthalmopathy.

DNA for the CDR3: TGTGCCAGCAGTGAAGAGCAACTAGCGGGGGGAGGTGTGGAGACCCAGTACTTC. Its protein product is CASSEEQLAGGGVETQYF. V usage is TRBV2 and J usage is TRBJ2-5, with 12 bases matching TRBD2. This CDR3 spans 18 amino acids. The V segment lost 1 base and the J segment 5 bases; nucleotides outside the gene matches: 11. Germline lookup yields CDR1 SNHLY and CDR2 FYNNEI.

This rearrangement joins TRBV20-1 to TRBJ2-1; 10 bases map to TRBD2. The CDR3 covers 15 residues. Germline V gene data show CDR1 as DFQATT and CDR2 as SNEGSKA (reference sequence). The V segment lost 6 bases and the J segment 7 bases; nucleotides outside the gene matches: 12. The CDR3 DNA sequence: TGCAGTGCAATTTCAAGCGGGAGGGCCCGGAATGAGCAGTTCTTC. Protein: CSAISSGRARNEQFF.

The chain employs TRBV7-3 and TRBJ2-3; TRBD2 aligns across 15 bases. Germline V gene lookup returns CDR1 SGHTA and CDR2 FQGTGA. The CDR3 has 18 amino acids. The junction had 9 bases not matched to a gene; V was cut back by 5 bases and J by 3 bases. The CDR3 sequence: CASSETRTSGGATDTQYF. The DNA for the CDR3 is TGTGCCAGCAGCGAAACCAGGACTAGCGGGGGGGCGACAGATACGCAGTATTTT.

This clonotype was recorded a few times. This chain joins TRBV7-8 and TRBJ2-2; tentatively, D is TRBD1 (6 bases). From germline, CDR1 is SGHVS and CDR2 FQNEAQ. There are 13 residues in the CDR3. V lost 8 bases and J 2 bases, leaving 9 bases between the germline ends. The CDR3 loop is CASVGANTGELFF. DNA of the CDR3: TGTGCCAGCGTGGGGGCAAACACCGGGGAGCTGTTTTTT.

This clonotype was seen ten or more times. The rearrangement uses TRBV5-1 and TRBJ2-7; a possible D gene is TRBD1 (6 bases). Trimming took 4 bases from V and 7 from J, leaving 18 bases between them. Germline CDR1 and CDR2: SGHRS and YFSETQ. This CDR3 spans 14 amino acids. In DNA, the CDR3 is TGCGCCAGCAGCCCCGGGACATCCGACAGGGAGCAGTACTTC. Residues: CASSPGTSDREQYF.

This rearrangement joins TRBV27 to TRBJ2-1; 15 nucleotides match TRBD2. The CDR3 has 15 amino acids. V shed 4 bases and J 8 bases; nucleotides not matched to a gene: 3. Germline V CDR1 and CDR2: MNHEY, SMNVEV (reference sequence). CDR3 sequence: CASSYGLAGGYEQFF. The CDR3 DNA reads as TGTGCCAGCAGTTACGGACTAGCGGGAGGGTATGAGCAGTTCTTC.

The chain couples TRBV6-1 to TRBJ2-2, with 7 bases identical to TRBD1. With V trimmed by 6 bases and J by 4 bases, 2 bases remained unmatched. The CDR3 is made up of 13 amino acids. The V gene's germline CDR1 is MNHNS and CDR2 SASEGT. The CDR3 protein is CASSGQVTGELFF. DNA of the CDR3: TGTGCCAGCAGCGGACAGGTCACCGGGGAGCTGTTTTTT.

This clonotype was found many times. V and J are TRBV5-1 and TRBJ2-7; D is perhaps TRBD1 or TRBD2 (6 bases each). Trimming shortened V by 0 bases and J by 6 bases, and 16 bases separated the two germline ends. The germline CDR1 and CDR2 sequences are SGHRS and YFSETQ. CDR3 length: 15 residues. As DNA, the CDR3 is TGCGCCAGCAGCTTGGGTGAGGGGGGTGTGTTCGAGCAGTACTTC. Translated: CASSLGEGGVFEQYF.

The table lists this clonotype with a few counts. V gene TRBV19 combines with J gene TRBJ1-1; D gene unclear. The germline V and J ends were trimmed by 7 bases and 11 bases, with 17 bases remaining between them. There are 12 residues in the CDR3. Germline lookup yields CDR1 LNHDA and CDR2 SQIVND (reference sequence). The CDR3 nucleotides are TGTGCCAGTAAGCCCGAGGGAGGGTACGCTTTCTTT. It specifies CASKPEGGYAFF.

As for this clonotype: At one end, the junction sequence differs from germline, possibly due to a read error. V usage is TRBV7-2 and J usage is TRBJ2-4; perhaps TRBD2 as D (5 bases). This CDR3 has 15 amino acids. CDR1 and CDR2 (germline): SGHTA, FQGNSA. CDR3 coding DNA: TGTGTCAGCAGCCGCCCTGGTAGCTACGGGAACATTCAGCACTTC. Its translation is CVSSRPGSYGNIQHF.